Listed here are 30 T cell receptor beta chains from one sample, sequenced in a study of tumor-infiltrating lymphocytes in primary liver carcinoma. Both RNA and DNA were isolated together from about 21-30 mg of bulk tissue that had not been sorted. cDNA specific to TCR beta was made from approximately 0.55 ug of total RNA, with a constant-region primer employed for priming. Libraries of TCR beta came from three nested multiplex PCR rounds with slightly modified ARM-PCR. Amplification in the first two PCR rounds was performed using TRBV1-TRBV30 forward primers and a C-beta reverse primer for 9 to 11 cycles each. A single record per CDR3 protein comes from TCRdb applying MiXCR to the multiplex PCR reads. The data contain about 190,000 distinct CDR3 sequences, around four fifths of them singletons. The sequenced sample was tumor tissue from primary liver carcinoma. The receptors originated from a man aged 35 to 55 with primary liver carcinoma and hepatitis B virus infection.

A note on this clonotype: Because the CDR3 is missing its conserved closing phenylalanine or tryptophan, this is likely a read error. The chain recombines TRBV6-5 with TRBJ1-1, with 7 nucleotides matching TRBD1. The CDR3 covers 14 residues. V lost 8 bases, J lost 5 bases, and 11 bases stayed unmatched. CDR1 and CDR2 from the germline V gene are MNHEY and SVGAGI. The CDR3 sequence: CASGYRGRGTEAFL. As DNA, the CDR3 is TGTGCCAGCGGCTACAGGGGACGAGGGACTGAAGCTTTCCTT.

This clonotype was counted only a few times. At one boundary the junction diverges from the germline segment, which might be a read error. This rearrangement joins TRBV28 to TRBJ2-7; unclear D gene. CDR3 length equals 14 residues. CDR1 and CDR2 (germline): MDHEN, SYDVKM. CDR3 bases: TGTGCCATCAGTTTCCAGGTAAACTCCTACGAGCAATACTTC. It yields the protein CAISFQVNSYEQYF.

Of note for this clonotype: One junction end disagrees with the germline gene, perhaps due to a read error. The chain links TRBV30 to TRBJ2-3; 7 bases map to TRBD2. This CDR3 contains 14 residues. The germline CDR1 and CDR2 sequences are GTSNPN and SVGIG (reference sequence). CDR3 protein: CASDLTGGTDMQYF. The DNA for the CDR3 is TGTGCCTCCGACCTCACGGGAGGCACAGATATGCAGTATTTT.

On this clonotype: One end of the junction does not line up with germline, which may come from a read error. The chain combines TRBV6-6 with TRBJ2-7; 10 bases map to TRBD2. The CDR3 loop spans 15 amino acids. Germline CDR1 MNHNY, CDR2 SVGAGI (reference sequence). This CDR3 is CASSHLAGVVDEQHF. CDR3 DNA sequence: TGTGCCAGCAGTCACCTAGCGGGAGTGGTGGACGAGCAGCACTTC.

Notes on this clonotype: In this CDR3 the conserved last residue, phenylalanine or tryptophan, is missing, so a read error is likely. This CDR3 is CVSSFWGSGSYEQYL. The CDR3 DNA reads TGTGTCAGCAGCTTTTGGGGTAGCGGGTCCTACGAGCAGTACCTC. The chain combines TRBV7-2 with TRBJ2-7; 7 bases align to TRBD2. CDR1 SGHTA and CDR2 FQGNSA come from the germline V gene. The CDR3 consists of 15 residues.

This clonotype showed up many times. This chain uses TRBV12-3 or TRBV12-4 with TRBJ1-4; D perhaps matches TRBD1 (5 bases). Trimming took off 3 bases at V and 4 bases at J, with 9 bases between the two ends. This CDR3 contains 14 residues. The CDR3, as DNA: TGTGCCAGCAGTTTGGCAGGGCTTAATGAAAAACTGTTTTTT. Amino acids: CASSLAGLNEKLFF.

Concerning this clonotype itself: Possible read error: a much larger clone is one base away. V and J are TRBV7-9 and TRBJ2-3, with D perhaps TRBD2 (6 bases). Germline V gene sequence: CDR1 SEHNR, CDR2 FQNEAQ (reference sequence). The CDR3 is 16 amino acids. CDR3 sequence (DNA): TGTGCCAGCAGCTTGGTAGTCGGGGGTGCAATGGATACGCTGTATTTT. Encoded protein: CASSLVVGGAMDTLYF. The entire variable domain, with the rest obtained from reference TRBV7-9 and TRBJ2-3, is as follows: DTGVSQNPRHKITKRGQNVTFRCDPISEHNRLYWYRQTLGQGPEFLTYFQNEAQLEKSRLLSDRFSAERPKGSFSTLEIQRTEQGDSAMYLCASSLVVGGAMDTLYFGPGTRLTVL.

About this clonotype: One end of the junction is discordant with germline, which a read error may explain. The chain carries TRBV11-1 and TRBJ2-4; 13 bases map to TRBD2. Germline-derived CDR1 and CDR2 are SGHAT and FQDESV (reference sequence). The length of the CDR3 is 17 residues. The CDR3 bases are TGTGCCAGCAGCTTTCCTGGGACTAGCGGGGCCAAAAACAATCAGCACTTC. The encoded protein is CASSFPGTSGAKNNQHF.

About this clonotype: Here the CDR3 omits its conserved ending phenylalanine or tryptophan, so a read error is the likely source. The gene calls are TRBV6-1 and TRBJ2-1; 12 bases are shared with TRBD2. The CDR3 is 15 amino acids. The germline V gene encodes CDR1 MNHNS and CDR2 SASEGT. The CDR3 here is CARSETSGSSHEQFL. The CDR3, as DNA: TGTGCCAGGAGTGAGACTAGCGGGAGTTCCCATGAGCAGTTCTTA.

This clonotype occurred a few times. A much larger clone differs from this one at a single base, so this may be a read error. The chain has TRBV29-1 and TRBJ2-1; 11 bases line up with TRBD2. The V gene end was trimmed by 1 base and the J gene end by 7 bases; junction bases not matched to a gene: 6. This CDR3 is built from 15 residues. Looked up from germline, CDR1 is SQVTM and CDR2 is ANQGSEA. This CDR3 reads CSVEGLAGQVNEQFF. In DNA form, the CDR3 reads TGCAGCGTTGAAGGACTAGCGGGGCAGGTGAATGAGCAGTTCTTC.

To note about this clonotype: One end of the junction fails to match germline, which may point to a read error. V and J are TRBV7-9 and TRBJ2-1, with TRBD2 identical over 11 bases. The CDR3 has 16 residues. The germline V gene has CDR1 SEHNR and CDR2 FQNEAQ (reference sequence). The CDR3 DNA is TGTGCCAGCAGCTTCTGGGGACTAGCGGAAGTTCCTGAGCAGTTATTC. This encodes CASSFWGLAEVPEQLF. The entire variable domain, with the rest obtained from reference TRBV7-9 and TRBJ2-1, is as follows: DTGVSQNPRHKITKRGQNVTFRCDPISEHNRLYWYRQTLGQGPEFLTYFQNEAQLEKSRLLSDRFSAERPKGSFSTLEIQRTEQGDSAMYLCASSFWGLAEVPEQLFGPGTRLTVL.

This clonotype was counted a single time. A read error is possible here, since a much larger clone lies one base away. The chain combines TRBV7-9 with TRBJ2-5; D unclear. Germline V gene data show CDR1 as SEHNR and CDR2 as FQNEAQ (reference sequence). V shed 7 bases and J shed 5 bases, with 11 bases lying between them. CDR3 length: 12 amino acids. This CDR3 reads CASNITPETQYF. The DNA of the CDR3 is TGTGCCAGCAACATCACCCCGGAGACCCAGTACTTC.

This clonotype was found once. At one of its ends the junction is not consistent with the germline gene, which may arise from a read error. V and J are TRBV5-1 and TRBJ2-2; D is possibly TRBD2 (5 bases). Germline loops: CDR1 SGHRS, CDR2 YFSETQ. This CDR3 contains 12 residues. The CDR3 loop is CASRLDSGELFF. The CDR3 coding sequence is TGCGCCAGCAGATTAGACTCCGGGGAGTTGTTTTTT.

The count of this clonotype is one. A read error may produce the germline difference seen at one junction end. V and J are TRBV12-3 or TRBV12-4 and TRBJ2-3; 7 bases are a match to TRBD2. The CDR3 is 15 amino acids. The CDR3 reads CSSSLRGRVRETQYF. CDR3 coding DNA: TGTTCCAGTAGTTTGAGAGGGAGGGTACGAGAGACGCAGTATTTT.

The V and J genes are TRBV5-5 and TRBJ2-5; no definite D call. The CDR3 contains 12 residues. From germline, CDR1 is SGHKS and CDR2 YYEKEE (reference sequence). The chain's CDR3 is CDNRLGTETQYF. The CDR3 DNA reads as TGTGACAACAGATTGGGTACAGAGACCCAGTACTTC.

This clonotype was observed a single time. The junction departs from germline at one end; a sequencing error may be responsible. The chain combines TRBV6-6 with TRBJ1-1; weak D call: TRBD1 (6 bases). Germline values: CDR1 MNHNY, CDR2 SVGAGI (reference sequence). The CDR3 spans 16 residues. This chain's CDR3 is CASSIFMRGGNTEAFF. For the CDR3, the DNA is TGTGCTAGCAGCATATTTATGAGAGGGGGGAACACTGAAGCTTTCTTT.

To note about this clonotype: It is likely a read error, because the conserved phenylalanine at the end of the CDR3 is missing. DNA of the CDR3: TGCAGCGCCATGACATCTGGGACCGGCACTCCCTACGTGCAGTACATT. Encoded protein: CSAMTSGTGTPYVQYI. The chain employs TRBV29-1 and TRBJ2-7; D is perhaps TRBD1 or TRBD2 (5 bases each). This CDR3 has 16 residues. Germline V lookup: CDR1 SQVTM, CDR2 ANQGSEA.

The CDR3 sequence: CASSLDGGEEYF. The CDR3 region has the DNA TGTGCCAGCAGCTTAGACGGGGGAGAGGAGTACTTC. The rearrangement joins TRBV7-9 to TRBJ2-7, with D possibly matching TRBD2 (6 bases). The germline V and J ends were trimmed by 1 base and 11 bases, with 12 bases remaining between them. The CDR3 has 12 residues. Looked up from germline, CDR1 is SEHNR and CDR2 is FQNEAQ (reference sequence).

A note on this clonotype: This clone may be a read error of a much larger clone one base away. This rearrangement joins TRBV30 to TRBJ1-6; D possibly corresponds to TRBD1 (6 bases). The CDR3 is 14 amino acids. V was pared by 4 bases and J by 9 bases, with 16 bases between. Germline CDR1 is GTSNPN and CDR2 is SVGIG (reference sequence). The CDR3 region is CAWKSDRFLSPLHF. CDR3 nucleotide sequence: TGTGCCTGGAAGTCTGACAGGTTTCTTTCACCCCTCCACTTT.

Details on this clonotype: One end of the junction is discordant with germline, which a read error may explain. The V call is TRBV28, the J call TRBJ2-2; D ambiguous. The CDR3 sequence is 15 residues long. In germline, CDR1 is MDHEN, CDR2 SYDVKM. The CDR3 spells CASRTPRSNTWELFF. In DNA, the CDR3 is TGTGCCAGCAGGACCCCGCGGTCGAACACCTGGGAGCTGTTTTTT.

On this clonotype: Without the conserved terminal phenylalanine or tryptophan, this CDR3 likely stems from a read error. The chain employs TRBV6-1 and TRBJ2-6; D is possibly TRBD1 (6 bases). The germline gives CDR1 MNHNS, CDR2 SASEGT. V lost 4 bases, J lost 0 bases, and 16 bases lay in between. CDR3 length equals 18 residues. The CDR3 DNA reads TGTGCCAGCAGTGCCAGACAGGTGCGATACTCTGGGGCCAACGTCCTGACTGTC. Encoded protein: CASSARQVRYSGANVLTV.

This clonotype was observed a few times. A junction boundary mismatches the germline segment, possibly from a read error. The chain recombines TRBV11-2 with TRBJ1-2; D gene uncertain. The CDR3 contains 14 residues. Germline loops: CDR1 SGHAT, CDR2 FQNNGV. Here the CDR3 DNA reads TGTGCCAGCAGTTTAGATTGGGTAGCTTATGGTTACACCTTC. This sequence encodes CASSLDWVAYGYTF. Variable domain in full (rest from reference TRBV11-2 and TRBJ1-2): EAGVAQSPRYKIIEKRQSVAFWCNPISGHATLYWYQQILGQGPKLLIQFQNNGVVDDSQLPKDRFSAERLKGVDSTLKIQPAKLEDSAVYLCASSLDWVAYGYTFGSGTRLTVV.

V usage is TRBV14 and J usage is TRBJ2-1; the match to TRBD2 covers 8 bases. This CDR3 comprises 16 residues. CDR1 and CDR2 from the germline V gene are SGHDN and FVKESK. The CDR3 nucleotides read TGTGTCAACAGTGCCGTAGCGGGAAAGGTAAACAATGAGCAGTTCTTC. It translates to CVNSAVAGKVNNEQFF.

This clonotype was counted many times. The chain recombines TRBV29-1 with TRBJ2-7; TRBD1 is a possible D gene (6 bases). The germline V gene encodes CDR1 SQVTM and CDR2 ANQGSEA. The CDR3 extends over 11 amino acids. Deletions cut 6 bases from V and 2 bases from J, with 8 bases between. The CDR3 nucleotides read TGCAGCGTACGGGACACCTACGAGCAGTACTTC. The encoded protein is CSVRDTYEQYF.

In this sample, this clonotype turned up once. At one boundary the junction diverges from the germline segment, which might be a read error. The chain recombines TRBV28 with TRBJ1-3; TRBD1 aligns across 7 bases. The CDR3 has 14 residues. Germline loops: CDR1 MDHEN, CDR2 SYDVKM. The CDR3 nucleotides read TGTGTCAGCAGTCCCGGACAGGCTAGGGACACCATATATTTT. Its protein is CVSSPGQARDTIYF.

Comments on this clonotype: At one end, the junction sequence differs from germline, possibly due to a read error. The chain carries TRBV4-3 and TRBJ1-5; maybe TRBD1 (5 bases). The germline V gene encodes CDR1 LGHNA and CDR2 YSLEER. The CDR3 extends over 15 amino acids. The DNA for the CDR3 is TGCGCCAGCATCCAAGATCAGGGAGTGGGAAAGCCCCAGCATTTT. It yields the protein CASIQDQGVGKPQHF.

This clonotype was seen at least ten times. V usage is TRBV5-1 and J usage is TRBJ1-4; no reliable D call. Trimming shortened V by 0 bases and J by 3 bases, and 6 bases separated the two germline ends. This CDR3 is built from 14 residues. Germline CDR1 SGHRS, CDR2 YFSETQ. The CDR3 protein is CASSLDGANEKLFF. The CDR3 DNA is TGCGCCAGCAGCTTGGATGGGGCTAATGAAAAACTGTTTTTT.

A word on this clonotype: Given the absence of the conserved phenylalanine or tryptophan at the CDR3 end, a read error is likely. CDR3 in DNA: TGTGCCAGCACCCTGGGAGGGAGGGTTGGTCAGCCCCAGCATTCT. It codes for CASTLGGRVGQPQHS. The chain has TRBV6-6 and TRBJ1-5; D unclear. Trimming stripped 7 bases from V and 6 bases from J, with 19 bases between. From germline, CDR1 is MNHNY and CDR2 SVGAGI (reference sequence). This CDR3 is built from 15 residues.

For this clonotype: Relative to the germline gene, one junction end is altered; a read error may explain this. This rearrangement joins TRBV11-2 to TRBJ2-7, with 9 bases aligning to TRBD1. The CDR3 runs to 15 residues. CDR1 and CDR2 (germline): SGHAT, FQNNGV. As DNA, the CDR3 is TGTGCCAGCAGCCTACGAAGGACAGGGGAAAACGAGCTGTACTTC. Translated, it gives CASSLRRTGENELYF. Looking up the rest from reference TRBV11-2 and TRBJ2-7 gives the full variable domain: EAGVAQSPRYKIIEKRQSVAFWCNPISGHATLYWYQQILGQGPKLLIQFQNNGVVDDSQLPKDRFSAERLKGVDSTLKIQPAKLEDSAVYLCASSLRRTGENELYFGPGTRLTVT.

J is TRBJ2-1 and V is TRBV29-1; TRBD2 agrees at 8 bases. The germline gives CDR1 SQVTM, CDR2 ANQGSEA. Unmatched junction bases numbered 17, after V lost 1 base and J lost 15 bases. The CDR3 totals 15 residues. The CDR3 DNA reads TGCAGCGTTGAAGGGGAGACTAGCGCTGAGTATGAGTGGTTCTTC. Protein sequence: CSVEGETSAEYEWFF.